Listed below are T cell receptor beta chains from one sample, sequenced in a study of blood T cells in healthy people across ages. Each CDR3 protein gets one entry after TCRdb re-called the 5' RACE reads with MiXCR. The sample has some 780,000 distinct CDR3 sequences; about 56% are singletons. The sequenced sample consisted of blood. The receptors were gathered from a middle-aged man in good health. CDR3s include the opening cysteine and the closing phenylalanine or tryptophan.

v_gene,j_gene,len,CDR3aa
TRBV6-2/TRBV6-3,TRBJ2-5,13,CASRGDEVGEQYF
TRBV28,TRBJ2-3,15,CASSFGTGRTDTQYF
TRBV5-1,TRBJ2-2,15,CASSQDRLDTGELFF
TRBV5-1,TRBJ1-1,16,CASSPGQGNAGTEAFF
TRBV2,TRBJ1-5,15,CASSVRHQSNQPQHF
TRBV4-1,TRBJ1-2,16,CASSHTQPGTGDGYTF
TRBV12-3/TRBV12-4,TRBJ2-7,15,CASSLALSTGESVYF
TRBV2,TRBJ2-2,16,CASSEGQGRNTGELFF
TRBV11-2,TRBJ2-2,15,CASRAGTSGTGELFF
TRBV5-5,TRBJ2-1,16,CVSSLAPTSGRGEQFF
TRBV7-9,TRBJ1-6,14,CASSSTGQNSPLHF
TRBV6-5,TRBJ2-1,12,CASSWSKGEQFF
TRBV20-1,TRBJ2-1,14,CSAREAGAYNEQFF
TRBV9,TRBJ2-3,16,CASSEPWGHRGDTQYF
TRBV9,NA,15,CASSPRLGVEFEQYF
TRBV7-7,TRBJ2-7,16,CASSQTADTSAYEQYF
TRBV3-1,TRBJ2-5,16,CASSLRSGGFQETQYF
TRBV6-2/TRBV6-3,TRBJ2-4,16,CASSYAGQGAKNIQYF
TRBV20-1,TRBJ2-4,13,CSARGPGVNIQYF
TRBV28,TRBJ2-7,15,CASSRTSGGSYEQYF
TRBV27,TRBJ1-1,12,CATRDGNTEAFF
TRBV7-2,TRBJ2-7,18,CASSLFGAASGRAYEQYF
TRBV5-1,TRBJ2-5,15,CASSSGVAGVSSEYF
TRBV6-6,NA,16,CASSYSERINYYEQYF
TRBV20-1,TRBJ2-3,11,CSATGRDTQYF
TRBV3-1,TRBJ2-3,16,CASSQELVLSTDTQYF
TRBV29-1,TRBJ2-7,12,CSVEVEFYEQYF
TRBV20-1,TRBJ2-6,15,CSARDSGAGANVLTF
TRBV11-2,TRBJ2-4,15,CASSLWGWSKNIQYF
TRBV6-2/TRBV6-3,TRBJ2-5,12,CASRVLAETQYF
TRBV12-3/TRBV12-4,TRBJ1-5,16,CASSSHRGSVNQPQHF
TRBV7-3,TRBJ2-6,18,CASSLGIDSVSGANVLTF
TRBV7-2,TRBJ2-3,16,CASSLRGISSTDTQYF
TRBV14,TRBJ2-7,16,CASSLPPVGVSYEQYF
TRBV15,TRBJ2-1,16,CATSRASGGVHNEQFF
TRBV5-6,TRBJ2-7,16,CASSWATGDAYNEQYF
TRBV6-5,TRBJ2-3,11,CASGQGETQYF
TRBV27,TRBJ2-5,16,CASSFRSGQRQETQYF
TRBV9,TRBJ1-2,15,CASSVVGDANYGYTF
TRBV6-6,TRBJ2-7,15,CASSRLAGGAYEQYF
TRBV4-3,TRBJ2-3,15,CASSRNRVSTDTQYF
TRBV5-1,TRBJ2-5,15,CASSLAGRVSNEQYF
TRBV27,TRBJ2-7,15,CASRRAGAISYEQYF
TRBV7-2,TRBJ2-7,14,CASSTASGSYEQYF
TRBV2,TRBJ2-3,12,CASYPSTDTQYF
TRBV20-1,TRBJ2-5,15,CSARDGGSHQETQYF
TRBV20-1,TRBJ1-6,13,CSARRPGDSPLHF
TRBV20-1,TRBJ2-1,14,CSARSIALLDEQFF
TRBV5-1,TRBJ2-5,15,CASSVDGRTSETQYF
TRBV11-3,TRBJ2-5,13,CASSFGRHNEQYF
TRBV7-3,TRBJ2-6,16,CASSLRRQAGANVLTF
TRBV11-1,TRBJ2-1,15,CASSLVSRGYNEQFF
TRBV29-1,TRBJ2-7,13,CSVSQGANYEQYF
TRBV6-2/TRBV6-3,TRBJ2-7,14,CASRRGLAEDEQYF
TRBV10-3,TRBJ2-5,15,CAISERPRGLETQYF
TRBV7-8,TRBJ1-1,15,CASSLIQGSFTEAFF
TRBV2,TRBJ1-1,14,CASRAPTGATEAFF
TRBV2,TRBJ2-3,11,CASSEIDTQYF
TRBV28,TRBJ1-6,15,CASSLALGENSPLHF
TRBV7-2,TRBJ2-1,16,CASSLEAGGLVREQFF